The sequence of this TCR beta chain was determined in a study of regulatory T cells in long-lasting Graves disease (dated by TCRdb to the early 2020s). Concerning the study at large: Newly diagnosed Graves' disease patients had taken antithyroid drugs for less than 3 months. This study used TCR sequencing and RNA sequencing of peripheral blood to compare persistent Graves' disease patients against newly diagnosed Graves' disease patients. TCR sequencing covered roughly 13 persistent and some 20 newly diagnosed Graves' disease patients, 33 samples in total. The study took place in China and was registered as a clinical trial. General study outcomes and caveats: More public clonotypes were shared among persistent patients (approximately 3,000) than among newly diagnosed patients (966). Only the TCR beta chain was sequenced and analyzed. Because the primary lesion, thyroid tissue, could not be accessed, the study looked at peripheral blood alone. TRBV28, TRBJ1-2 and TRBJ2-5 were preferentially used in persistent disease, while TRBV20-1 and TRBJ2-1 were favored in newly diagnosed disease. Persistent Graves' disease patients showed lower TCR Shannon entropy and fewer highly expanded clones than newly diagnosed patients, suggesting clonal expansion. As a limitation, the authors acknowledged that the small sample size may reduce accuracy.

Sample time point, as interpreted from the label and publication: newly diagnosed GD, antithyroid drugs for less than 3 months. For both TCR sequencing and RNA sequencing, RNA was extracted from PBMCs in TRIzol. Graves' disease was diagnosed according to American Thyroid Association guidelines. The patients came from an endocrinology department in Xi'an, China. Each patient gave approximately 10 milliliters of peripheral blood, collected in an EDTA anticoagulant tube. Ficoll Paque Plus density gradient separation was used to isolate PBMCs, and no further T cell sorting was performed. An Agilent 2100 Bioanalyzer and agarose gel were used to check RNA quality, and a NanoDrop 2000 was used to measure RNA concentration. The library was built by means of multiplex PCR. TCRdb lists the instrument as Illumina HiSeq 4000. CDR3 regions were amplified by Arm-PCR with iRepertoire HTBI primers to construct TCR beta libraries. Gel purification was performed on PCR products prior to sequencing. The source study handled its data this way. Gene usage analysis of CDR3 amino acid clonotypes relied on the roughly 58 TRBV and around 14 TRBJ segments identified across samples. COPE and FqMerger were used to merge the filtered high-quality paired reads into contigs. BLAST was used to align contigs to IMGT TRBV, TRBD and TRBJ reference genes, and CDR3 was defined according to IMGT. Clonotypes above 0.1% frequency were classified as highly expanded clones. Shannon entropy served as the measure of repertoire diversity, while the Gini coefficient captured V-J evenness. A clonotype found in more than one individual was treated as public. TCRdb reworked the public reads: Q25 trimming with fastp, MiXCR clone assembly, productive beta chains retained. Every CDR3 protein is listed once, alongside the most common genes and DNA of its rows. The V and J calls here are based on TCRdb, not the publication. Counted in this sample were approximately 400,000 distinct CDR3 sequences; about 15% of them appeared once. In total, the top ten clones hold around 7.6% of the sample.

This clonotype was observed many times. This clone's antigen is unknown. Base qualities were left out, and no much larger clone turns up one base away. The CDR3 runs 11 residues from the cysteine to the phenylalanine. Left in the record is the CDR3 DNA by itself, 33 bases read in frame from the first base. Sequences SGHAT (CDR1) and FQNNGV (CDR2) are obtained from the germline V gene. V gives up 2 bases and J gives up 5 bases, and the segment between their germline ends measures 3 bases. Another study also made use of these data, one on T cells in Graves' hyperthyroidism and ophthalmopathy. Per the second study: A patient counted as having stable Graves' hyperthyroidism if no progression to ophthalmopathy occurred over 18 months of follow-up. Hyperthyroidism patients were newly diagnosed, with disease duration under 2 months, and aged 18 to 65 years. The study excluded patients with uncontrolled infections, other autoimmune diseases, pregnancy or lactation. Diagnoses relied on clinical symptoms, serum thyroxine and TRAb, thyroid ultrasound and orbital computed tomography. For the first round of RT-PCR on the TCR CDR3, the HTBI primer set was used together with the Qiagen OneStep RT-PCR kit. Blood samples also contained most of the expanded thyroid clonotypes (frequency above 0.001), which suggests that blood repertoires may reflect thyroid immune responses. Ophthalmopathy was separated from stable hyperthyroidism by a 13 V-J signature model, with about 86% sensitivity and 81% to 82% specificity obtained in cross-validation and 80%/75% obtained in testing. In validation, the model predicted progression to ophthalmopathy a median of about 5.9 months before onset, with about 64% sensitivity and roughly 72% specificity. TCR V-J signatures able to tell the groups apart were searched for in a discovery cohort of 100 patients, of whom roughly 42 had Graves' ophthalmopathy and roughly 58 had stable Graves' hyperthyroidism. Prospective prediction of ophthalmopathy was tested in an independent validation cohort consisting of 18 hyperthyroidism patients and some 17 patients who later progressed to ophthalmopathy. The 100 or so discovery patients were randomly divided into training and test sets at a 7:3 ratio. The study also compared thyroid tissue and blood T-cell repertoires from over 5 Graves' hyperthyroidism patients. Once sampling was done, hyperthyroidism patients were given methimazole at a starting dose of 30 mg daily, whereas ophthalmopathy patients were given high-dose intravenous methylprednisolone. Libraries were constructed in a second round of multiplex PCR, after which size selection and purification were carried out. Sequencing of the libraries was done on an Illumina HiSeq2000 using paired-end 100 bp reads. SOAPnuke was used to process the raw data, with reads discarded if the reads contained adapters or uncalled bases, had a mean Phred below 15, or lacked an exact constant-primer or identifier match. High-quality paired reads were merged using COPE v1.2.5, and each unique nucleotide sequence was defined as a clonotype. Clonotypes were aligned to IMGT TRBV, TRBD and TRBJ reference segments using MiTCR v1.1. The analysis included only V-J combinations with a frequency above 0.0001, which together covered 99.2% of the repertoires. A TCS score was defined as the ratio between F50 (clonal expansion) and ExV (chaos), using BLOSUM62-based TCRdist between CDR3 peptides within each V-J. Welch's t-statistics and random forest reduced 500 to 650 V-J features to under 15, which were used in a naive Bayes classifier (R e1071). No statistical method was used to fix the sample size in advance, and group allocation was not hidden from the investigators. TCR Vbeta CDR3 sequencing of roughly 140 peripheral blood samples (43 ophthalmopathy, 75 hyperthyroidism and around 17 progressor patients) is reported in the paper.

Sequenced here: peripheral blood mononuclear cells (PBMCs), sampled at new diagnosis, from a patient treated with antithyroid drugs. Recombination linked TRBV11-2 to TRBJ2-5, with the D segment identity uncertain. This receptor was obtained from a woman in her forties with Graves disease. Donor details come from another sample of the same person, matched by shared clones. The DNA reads TGTGCCAGCAGCTTAATCGAGACCCAGTACTTC. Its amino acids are CASSLIETQYF.